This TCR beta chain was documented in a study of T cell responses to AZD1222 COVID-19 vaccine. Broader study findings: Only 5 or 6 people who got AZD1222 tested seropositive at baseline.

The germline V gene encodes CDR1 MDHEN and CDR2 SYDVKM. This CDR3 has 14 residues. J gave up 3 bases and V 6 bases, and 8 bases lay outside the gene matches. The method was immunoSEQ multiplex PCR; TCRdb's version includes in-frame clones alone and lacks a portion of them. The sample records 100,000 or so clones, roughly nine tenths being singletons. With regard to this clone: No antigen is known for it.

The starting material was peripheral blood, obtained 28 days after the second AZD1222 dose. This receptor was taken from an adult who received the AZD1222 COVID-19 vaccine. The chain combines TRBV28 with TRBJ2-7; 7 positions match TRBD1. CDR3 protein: CASSFMGQNYEQYF. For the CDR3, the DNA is TGTGCCAGCAGCTTCATGGGACAGAACTACGAGCAGTACTTC. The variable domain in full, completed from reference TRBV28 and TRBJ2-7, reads DVKVTQSSRYLVKRTGEKVFLECVQDMDHENMFWYRQDPGLGLRLIYFSYDVKMKEKGDIPEGYSVSREKKERFSLILESASTNQTSMYLCASSFMGQNYEQYFGPGTRLTVT.